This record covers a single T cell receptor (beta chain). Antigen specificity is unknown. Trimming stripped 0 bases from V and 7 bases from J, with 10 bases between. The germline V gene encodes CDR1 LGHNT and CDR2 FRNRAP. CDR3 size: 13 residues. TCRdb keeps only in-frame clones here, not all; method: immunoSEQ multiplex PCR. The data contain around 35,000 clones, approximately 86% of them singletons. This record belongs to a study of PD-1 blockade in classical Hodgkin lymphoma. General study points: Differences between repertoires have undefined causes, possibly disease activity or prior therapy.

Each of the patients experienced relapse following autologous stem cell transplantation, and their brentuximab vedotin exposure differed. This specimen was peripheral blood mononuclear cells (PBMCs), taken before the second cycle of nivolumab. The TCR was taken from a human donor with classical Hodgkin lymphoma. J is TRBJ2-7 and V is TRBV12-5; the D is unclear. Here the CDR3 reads CASGLVAASEQYF. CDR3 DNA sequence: TGTGCTAGTGGTTTGGTAGCTGCGTCAGAGCAGTACTTC.